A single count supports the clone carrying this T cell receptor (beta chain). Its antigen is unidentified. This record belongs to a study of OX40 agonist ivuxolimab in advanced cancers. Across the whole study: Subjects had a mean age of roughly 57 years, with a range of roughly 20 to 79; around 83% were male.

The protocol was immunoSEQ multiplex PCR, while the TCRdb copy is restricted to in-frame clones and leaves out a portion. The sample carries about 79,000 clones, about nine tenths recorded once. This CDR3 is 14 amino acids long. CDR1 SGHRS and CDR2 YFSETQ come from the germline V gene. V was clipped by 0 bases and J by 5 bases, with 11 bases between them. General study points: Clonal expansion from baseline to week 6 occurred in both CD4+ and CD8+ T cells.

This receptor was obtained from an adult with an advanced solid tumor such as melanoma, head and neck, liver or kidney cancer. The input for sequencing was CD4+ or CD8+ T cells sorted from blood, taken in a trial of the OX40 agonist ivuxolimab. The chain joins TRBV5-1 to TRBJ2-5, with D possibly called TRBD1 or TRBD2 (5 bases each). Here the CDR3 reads CASSLVSGRETQYF. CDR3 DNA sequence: TGCGCCAGCAGCTTGGTTTCGGGACGGGAGACCCAGTACTTC.